This is a list of T cell receptor beta chains from one sample in a study of T cell responses to AZD1222 COVID-19 vaccine. Generated by immunoSEQ multiplex PCR, the TCRdb table keeps only in-frame clones and is missing some. This table holds tens of thousands of clones, around nine tenths found once. The sample here was peripheral blood, taken 28 days after the second dose of the MenACWY control vaccine. The receptors originated from an adult who received the MenACWY meningococcal vaccine as a control. Each CDR3 is given with its conserved first and last residue. A D gene is named only where the DNA matches it firmly. Only part of the rows carry a size: once, few, many, or a class if the clone is expanded.

J: TRBJ2-1; D: TRBD2; V: TRBV7-8; size: .; DNA: TGTGCCAGCAGCTTGAGTGTAAGCCTAGCGGGAGTCCCCAGCTCCTACAATGAGCAGTTCTTC; CDR3: CASSLSVSLAGVPSSYNEQFF
J: TRBJ1-4; D: .; V: TRBV30; size: .; DNA: TGTGCCTGGAATGGGATGACTAATGAAAAACTGTTTTTT; CDR3: CAWNGMTNEKLFF
J: TRBJ1-3; D: TRBD1; V: TRBV28; size: .; DNA: TGTGCCAGCAGTCCGCTGGACAGGAGACTCTCTGGAAACACCATATATTTT; CDR3: CASSPLDRRLSGNTIYF
J: TRBJ2-7; D: TRBD1; V: TRBV3-1/TRBV3-2; size: .; DNA: TGTGCCAGCAGCCAACAGGGGGCTTTACTGTACGAGCAGTACTTC; CDR3: CASSQQGALLYEQYF
J: TRBJ1-2; D: TRBD1; V: TRBV6-1; size: once; DNA: TGTGCCAGCAGTGAACCCCCGGGACAGGGGAAACCTCGTGGCTACACCTTC; CDR3: CASSEPPGQGKPRGYTF
J: TRBJ2-5; D: .; V: TRBV4-1; size: .; DNA: TGCGCCAGCAGCCAAGATCAGGCCCAAGAGACCCAGTACTTC; CDR3: CASSQDQAQETQYF
J: TRBJ1-1; D: .; V: TRBV12-3/TRBV12-4; size: .; DNA: TGTGCCAGCAGTTTAAGGCCAGGCACTGAAGCTTTCTTT; CDR3: CASSLRPGTEAFF
J: TRBJ2-3; D: TRBD2; V: TRBV11-3; size: .; DNA: TGTGCCAGCAGCTTGCGGGAGTCCCCTGGCACAGATACGCAGTATTTT; CDR3: CASSLRESPGTDTQYF
J: TRBJ2-7; D: TRBD1; V: TRBV5-1; size: .; DNA: TGCGCCAGCAATGACGGACAGGGCCAGACCGAGCAGTACTTC; CDR3: CASNDGQGQTEQYF
J: TRBJ2-2; D: TRBD2; V: TRBV9; size: .; DNA: TGTGCCAGCAGCTCAGGACTAGCGGGGAAGACCGGGGAGCTGTTTTTT; CDR3: CASSSGLAGKTGELFF
J: TRBJ1-5; D: .; V: TRBV10-3; size: few; DNA: TGTGCCACCGACCCGGCCCCGATTCAGGGACAGCCCCAGCATTTT; CDR3: CATDPAPIQGQPQHF
J: TRBJ1-1; D: TRBD1; V: TRBV7-3; size: .; DNA: TGTGCCAGCAGCTCTACAGGGGGCAGGACTTTCTTT; CDR3: CASSSTGGRTFF
J: TRBJ1-2; D: .; V: TRBV4-1; size: .; DNA: TGCGCCAGCAGCCAAGGGGCCGGCTATGGCTACACCTTC; CDR3: CASSQGAGYGYTF
J: TRBJ1-6; D: .; V: TRBV30; size: .; DNA: TGTGCCTGGAGTGTAGGCCCGACGAGAGCCTGCTTT; CDR3: CAWSVGPTRACF
J: TRBJ2-1; D: .; V: TRBV7-9; size: few; DNA: TGTGCCAGCAGCCCGGACAGCAACAATGAGCAGTTCTTC; CDR3: CASSPDSNNEQFF
J: TRBJ1-5; D: .; V: TRBV18; size: .; DNA: TGTGCCAGCTCACCGGGAGGGGCGGGCAATCAGCCCCAGCATTTT; CDR3: CASSPGGAGNQPQHF
J: TRBJ1-1; D: .; V: TRBV3-1/TRBV3-2; size: .; DNA: TGTGCCAGCAGCCTGCGGACAGTGAACACTGAAGCTTTCTTT; CDR3: CASSLRTVNTEAFF
J: TRBJ2-3; D: .; V: TRBV6-6; size: .; DNA: TGTGCCAGCAGTCCCGCGGGGGCCCCTAGCACAGATACGCAGTATTTT; CDR3: CASSPAGAPSTDTQYF
J: TRBJ2-2; D: .; V: TRBV4-1; size: few; DNA: TGCGCCAGCAGCCCGCATGGAGCGAAAACCGGGGAGCTGTTTTTT; CDR3: CASSPHGAKTGELFF
J: TRBJ1-1; D: .; V: TRBV12-3/TRBV12-4; size: .; DNA: TGTGCCAGCACCGATGGGGGGGCTACTGAAGCTTTCTTT; CDR3: CASTDGGATEAFF
J: TRBJ2-7; D: TRBD2; V: TRBV6-6; size: .; DNA: TGTGCCAGCAGTCGACTAGCGGGAGGGCCTCGCAAGGACGAGCAGTACTTC; CDR3: CASSRLAGGPRKDEQYF
J: TRBJ1-2; D: .; V: TRBV27; size: few; DNA: TGTGCCACGGGACTCGGCGGGGGGATAGGTGGCTACACCTTC; CDR3: CATGLGGGIGGYTF
J: TRBJ2-7; D: .; V: TRBV7-8; size: .; DNA: TGTGCCAGCAGTTCCCAAACGTCCTACGAGCAGTACTTC; CDR3: CASSSQTSYEQYF
J: TRBJ1-4; D: .; V: TRBV4-3; size: .; DNA: TGCGCCAGCAGCCCCCGAACGGGGGGCACTAATGAAAAACTGTTTTTT; CDR3: CASSPRTGGTNEKLFF
J: TRBJ1-5; D: .; V: TRBV28; size: .; DNA: TGTGCCAGCAGTACGGCAGCCGAGGGCAATCAGCCCCAGCATTTT; CDR3: CASSTAAEGNQPQHF
J: TRBJ1-1; D: .; V: TRBV30; size: once; DNA: TGTGCCTGGAGTGAGTCCTACTCGGCTTTCTTT; CDR3: CAWSESYSAFF
J: TRBJ2-2; D: .; V: TRBV7-3; size: .; DNA: TGTGCCAGCAGTTTGACAACCCGCACCGGGGAGCTGTTTTTT; CDR3: CASSLTTRTGELFF
J: TRBJ2-7; D: TRBD2; V: TRBV7-2; size: .; DNA: TGTGCCAGCAGCTTACTTCCTAGCGGGGCCTACGAGCAGTACTTC; CDR3: CASSLLPSGAYEQYF
J: TRBJ1-2; D: .; V: TRBV27; size: once; DNA: TGTGCCAGCAGTTTGTTGGGGGGCTATGGCTACACCTTC; CDR3: CASSLLGGYGYTF
J: TRBJ2-7; D: TRBD1; V: TRBV6-5; size: .; DNA: TGTGCCACTACTCCGGGACAGTTTACAGAGCAGTACTTC; CDR3: CATTPGQFTEQYF
J: TRBJ2-3; D: .; V: TRBV27; size: .; DNA: TGTGCCAGCAGCCCCCGGGTTTTCACAGATACGCAGTATTTT; CDR3: CASSPRVFTDTQYF
J: TRBJ2-1; D: TRBD1; V: TRBV29-1; size: .; DNA: TGCAGCGTCCGACAGGGGGCTTATGAGCAGTTCTTC; CDR3: CSVRQGAYEQFF
J: TRBJ1-2; D: .; V: TRBV7-9; size: .; DNA: TGTGCCAGCAGCTCCACCGTGGAGTCCTATGGCTACACCTTC; CDR3: CASSSTVESYGYTF
J: TRBJ2-7; D: TRBD1; V: TRBV27; size: .; DNA: TGTGCCAGCAGTTTGGAACTTGGGACAGGGGGCGAGCAGTACTTC; CDR3: CASSLELGTGGEQYF
J: TRBJ1-1; D: .; V: TRBV9; size: .; DNA: TGTGCCAGCAGCGTAGCTACCATGGTGAACACTGAAGCTTTCTTT; CDR3: CASSVATMVNTEAFF
J: TRBJ1-4; D: .; V: TRBV7-9; size: once; DNA: TGTGCCACATCTCCCCAGGGGGAAAAACTGTTTTTT; CDR3: CATSPQGEKLFF
J: TRBJ1-1; D: .; V: TRBV28; size: .; DNA: TGTGCCAGCAGTCCGTTGAATGAAGCTTTCTTT; CDR3: CASSPLNEAFF
J: TRBJ2-3; D: TRBD2; V: TRBV10-1; size: .; DNA: TGCGCCAGCAGTGAGTCTTCTCCCCTAGCGGGTATCACAGATACGCAGTATTTT; CDR3: CASSESSPLAGITDTQYF
J: TRBJ1-5; D: .; V: TRBV27; size: .; DNA: TGTGCCAGCAGTTCGTCCGGGACATCGGGCCTACAGCCCCAGCATTTT; CDR3: CASSSSGTSGLQPQHF
J: TRBJ1-6; D: TRBD1; V: TRBV7-8; size: few; DNA: TGTGCCAGCAGTCTCCAAGGACAGGGGGATCGGTCACCCCTCCACTTT; CDR3: CASSLQGQGDRSPLHF
J: TRBJ2-7; D: TRBD2; V: TRBV20-1; size: once; DNA: TGCAGTGCTAGTAGTGCCCCTAGCGGGGCCGAGGAGCAGTACTTC; CDR3: CSASSAPSGAEEQYF
J: TRBJ2-1; D: TRBD2; V: TRBV27; size: once; DNA: TGTGCCAGCACCCCCCTGCGTGCTAGCGGGAGTCGGGTCGGGGGCAATGAGCAGTTCTTC; CDR3: CASTPLRASGSRVGGNEQFF
J: TRBJ2-7; D: TRBD1; V: TRBV28; size: .; DNA: TGTGCCAGCAGTTTCCGGGGCCCAGGGGGCTACGAGCAGTACTTC; CDR3: CASSFRGPGGYEQYF
J: TRBJ2-7; D: .; V: TRBV28; size: .; DNA: TGTGCCAGCAGAAAGACAGTCTACGAGCAGTACTTC; CDR3: CASRKTVYEQYF
J: TRBJ1-2; D: .; V: TRBV6-5; size: .; DNA: TGTGCCAGCAGTCTGGGGATGGAACCTAACTATGGCTACACCTTC; CDR3: CASSLGMEPNYGYTF
J: TRBJ1-5; D: .; V: TRBV5-5; size: once; DNA: TGTGCCAGCAGCTTAGGTTCGTCGAGCAATCAGCCCCAGCATTTT; CDR3: CASSLGSSSNQPQHF
J: TRBJ2-3; D: .; V: TRBV5-1; size: .; DNA: TGCGCCAGCAGCTTGGGGCCAGGGACAGATACGCAGTATTTT; CDR3: CASSLGPGTDTQYF
J: TRBJ1-5; D: .; V: TRBV18; size: .; DNA: TGTGCCAGCTCACCATACAATCAGCCCCAGCATTTT; CDR3: CASSPYNQPQHF